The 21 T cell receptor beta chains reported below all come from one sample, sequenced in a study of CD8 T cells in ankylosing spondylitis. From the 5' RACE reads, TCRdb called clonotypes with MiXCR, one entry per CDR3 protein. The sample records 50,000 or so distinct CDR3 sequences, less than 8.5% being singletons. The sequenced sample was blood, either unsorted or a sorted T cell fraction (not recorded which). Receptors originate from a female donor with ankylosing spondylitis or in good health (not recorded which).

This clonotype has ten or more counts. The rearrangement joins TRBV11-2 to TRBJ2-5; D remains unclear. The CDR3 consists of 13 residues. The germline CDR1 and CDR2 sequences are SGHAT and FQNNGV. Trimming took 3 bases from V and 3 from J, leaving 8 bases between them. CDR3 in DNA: TGTGCCAGCAGCTTTAGTACAGAAGAGACCCAGTACTTC. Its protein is CASSFSTEETQYF.

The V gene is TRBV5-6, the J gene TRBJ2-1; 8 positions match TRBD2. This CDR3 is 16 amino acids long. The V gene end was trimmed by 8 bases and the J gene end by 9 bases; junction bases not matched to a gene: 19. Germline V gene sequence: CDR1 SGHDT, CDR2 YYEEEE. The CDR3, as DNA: TGTGCCAGGAGCCCCGGGACCAGCGGGGGTGTCGTTGAGCAGTTCTTC. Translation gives CARSPGTSGGVVEQFF.

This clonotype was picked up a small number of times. Written as DNA, the CDR3 is TGTGCCAGCAGCTTAAGGGGTGCGGGGGACACTGAAGCTTTCTTT. Residues: CASSLRGAGDTEAFF. The chain couples TRBV13 to TRBJ1-1; D possibly corresponds to TRBD1 (5 bases). This CDR3 is built from 15 residues. V was pared by 2 bases and J by 3 bases, with 13 bases between. Germline assignment: CDR1 PRHDT and CDR2 FYEKMQ (reference sequence).

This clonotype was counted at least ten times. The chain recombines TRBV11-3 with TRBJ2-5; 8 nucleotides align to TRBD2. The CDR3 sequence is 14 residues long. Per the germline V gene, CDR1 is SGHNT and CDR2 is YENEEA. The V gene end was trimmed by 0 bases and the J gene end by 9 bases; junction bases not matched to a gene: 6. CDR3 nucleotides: TGTGCCAGCAGCTTAGATCATCCGGGGGGGGCCCAGTACTTC. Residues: CASSLDHPGGAQYF.

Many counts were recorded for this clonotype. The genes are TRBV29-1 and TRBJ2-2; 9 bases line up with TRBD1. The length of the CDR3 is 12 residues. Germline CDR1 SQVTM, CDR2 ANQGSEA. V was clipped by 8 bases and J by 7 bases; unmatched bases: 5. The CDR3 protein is CSTDRGNGELFF. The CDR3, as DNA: TGCAGCACAGACAGGGGGAACGGGGAGCTGTTTTTT.

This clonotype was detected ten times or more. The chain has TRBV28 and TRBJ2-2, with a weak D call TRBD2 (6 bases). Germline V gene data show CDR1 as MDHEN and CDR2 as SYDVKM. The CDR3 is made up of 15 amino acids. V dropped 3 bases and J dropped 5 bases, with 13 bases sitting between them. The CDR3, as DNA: TGTGCCAGCAGTTTTAGGCAGGGAGGAACCGGGGAGCTGTTTTTT. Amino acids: CASSFRQGGTGELFF.

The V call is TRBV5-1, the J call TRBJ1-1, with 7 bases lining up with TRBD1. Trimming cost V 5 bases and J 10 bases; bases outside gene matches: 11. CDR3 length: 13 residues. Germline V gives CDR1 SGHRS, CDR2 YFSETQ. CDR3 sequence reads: CASRSDREGPAFF. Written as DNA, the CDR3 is TGCGCCAGCAGGTCCGACAGGGAAGGCCCAGCTTTCTTT. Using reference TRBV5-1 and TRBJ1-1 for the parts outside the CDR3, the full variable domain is KAGVTQTPRYLIKTRGQQVTLSCSPISGHRSVSWYQQTPGQGLQFLFEYFSETQRNKGNFPGRFSGRQFSNSRSEMNVSTLELGDSALYLCASRSDREGPAFFGQGTRLTVV.

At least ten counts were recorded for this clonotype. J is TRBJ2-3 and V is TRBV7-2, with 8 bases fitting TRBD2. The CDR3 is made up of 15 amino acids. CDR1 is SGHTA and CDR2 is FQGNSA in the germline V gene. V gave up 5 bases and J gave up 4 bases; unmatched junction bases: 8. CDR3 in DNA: TGTGCCAGCAGCGCAGACGGGGGGGCATCAGATACGCAGTATTTT. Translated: CASSADGGASDTQYF.

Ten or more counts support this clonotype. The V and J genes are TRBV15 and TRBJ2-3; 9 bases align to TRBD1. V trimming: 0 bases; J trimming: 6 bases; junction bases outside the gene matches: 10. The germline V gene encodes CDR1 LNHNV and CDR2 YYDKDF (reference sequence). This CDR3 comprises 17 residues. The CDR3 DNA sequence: TGTGCCACCAGCAGAGACCGCGGACAGGGGCCAGGGGATACGCAGTATTTT. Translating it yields CATSRDRGQGPGDTQYF.

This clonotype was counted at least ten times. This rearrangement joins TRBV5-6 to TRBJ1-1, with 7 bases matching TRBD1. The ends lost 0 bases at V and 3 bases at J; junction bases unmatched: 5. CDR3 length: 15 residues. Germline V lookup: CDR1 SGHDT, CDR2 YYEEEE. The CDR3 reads CASSLGGQYYTEAFF. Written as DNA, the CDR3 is TGTGCCAGCAGCTTGGGGGGACAGTATTACACTGAAGCTTTCTTT.

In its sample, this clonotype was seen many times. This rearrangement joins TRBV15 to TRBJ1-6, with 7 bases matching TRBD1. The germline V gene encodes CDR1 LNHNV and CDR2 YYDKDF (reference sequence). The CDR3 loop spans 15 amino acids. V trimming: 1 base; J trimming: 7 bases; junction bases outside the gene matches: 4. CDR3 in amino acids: CATSRGQGENSPLHF. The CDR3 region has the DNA TGTGCCACCAGCAGAGGACAGGGAGAAAATTCACCCCTCCACTTT.

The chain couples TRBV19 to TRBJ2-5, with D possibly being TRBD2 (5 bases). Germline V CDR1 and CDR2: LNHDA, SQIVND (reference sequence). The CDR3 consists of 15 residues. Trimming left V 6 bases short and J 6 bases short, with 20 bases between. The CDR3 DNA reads TGTGCCAGTAGGAAAACTCTAGCACCGAGTCAGACCCAGTACTTC. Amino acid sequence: CASRKTLAPSQTQYF.

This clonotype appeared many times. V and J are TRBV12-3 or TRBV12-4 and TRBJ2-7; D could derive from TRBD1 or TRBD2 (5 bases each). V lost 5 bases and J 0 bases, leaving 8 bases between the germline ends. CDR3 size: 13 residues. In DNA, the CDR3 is TGTGCCAGCAGTCTCGGGGCCTCCTACGAGCAGTACGTC. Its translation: CASSLGASYEQYV.

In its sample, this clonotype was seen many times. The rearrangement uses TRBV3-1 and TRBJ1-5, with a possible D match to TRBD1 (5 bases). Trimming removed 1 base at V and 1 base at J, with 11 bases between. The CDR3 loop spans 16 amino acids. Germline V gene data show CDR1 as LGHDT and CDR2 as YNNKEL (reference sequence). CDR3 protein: CASSQVGGASNQPQHF. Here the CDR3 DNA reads TGTGCCAGCAGCCAAGTAGGAGGGGCCAGCAATCAGCCCCAGCATTTT.

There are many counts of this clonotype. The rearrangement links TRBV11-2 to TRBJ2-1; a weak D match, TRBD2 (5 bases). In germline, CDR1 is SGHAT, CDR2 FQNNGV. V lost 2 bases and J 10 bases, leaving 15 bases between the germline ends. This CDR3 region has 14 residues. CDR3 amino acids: CASSLTPLRREQFF. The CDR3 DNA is TGTGCCAGCAGCTTAACCCCCCTGAGGAGGGAGCAGTTCTTC. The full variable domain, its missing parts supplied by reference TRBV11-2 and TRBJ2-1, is EAGVAQSPRYKIIEKRQSVAFWCNPISGHATLYWYQQILGQGPKLLIQFQNNGVVDDSQLPKDRFSAERLKGVDSTLKIQPAKLEDSAVYLCASSLTPLRREQFFGPGTRLTVL.

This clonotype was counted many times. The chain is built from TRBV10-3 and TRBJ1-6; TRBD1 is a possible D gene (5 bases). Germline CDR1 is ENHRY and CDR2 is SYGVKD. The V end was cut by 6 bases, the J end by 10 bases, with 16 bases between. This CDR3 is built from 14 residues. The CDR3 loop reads CAIRGVTSESPLHF. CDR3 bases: TGTGCCATCAGGGGGGTAACATCAGAGTCACCCCTCCACTTT.

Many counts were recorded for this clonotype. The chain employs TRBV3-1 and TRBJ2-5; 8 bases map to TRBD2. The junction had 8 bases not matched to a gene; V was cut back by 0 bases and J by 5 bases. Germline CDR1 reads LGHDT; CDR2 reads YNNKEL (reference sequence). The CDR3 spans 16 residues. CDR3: CASSQEGRGGQETQYF. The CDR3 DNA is TGTGCCAGCAGCCAAGAGGGTCGGGGGGGCCAGGAGACCCAGTACTTC.

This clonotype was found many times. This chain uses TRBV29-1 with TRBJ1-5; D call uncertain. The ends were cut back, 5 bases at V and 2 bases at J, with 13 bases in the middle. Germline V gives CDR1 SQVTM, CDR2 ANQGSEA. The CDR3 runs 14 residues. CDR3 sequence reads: CSVPGEGGNQPQHF. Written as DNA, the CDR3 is TGCAGCGTTCCCGGAGAGGGTGGCAATCAGCCCCAGCATTTT.

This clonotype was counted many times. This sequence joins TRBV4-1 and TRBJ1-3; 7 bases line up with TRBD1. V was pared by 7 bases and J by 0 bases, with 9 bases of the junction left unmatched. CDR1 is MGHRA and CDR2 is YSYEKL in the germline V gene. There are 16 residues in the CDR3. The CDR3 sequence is CASTPYRDSSGNTIYF. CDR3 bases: TGCGCCAGCACTCCGTACCGGGACAGCTCTGGAAACACCATATATTTT.

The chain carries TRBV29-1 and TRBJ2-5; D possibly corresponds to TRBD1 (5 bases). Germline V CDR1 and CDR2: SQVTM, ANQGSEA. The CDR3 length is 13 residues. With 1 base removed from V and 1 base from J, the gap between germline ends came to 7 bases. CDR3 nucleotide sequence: TGCAGCGTTGAAGTAGGGGCCCAAGAGACCCAGTACTTC. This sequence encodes CSVEVGAQETQYF. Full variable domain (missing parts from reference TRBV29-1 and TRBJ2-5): SAVISQKPSRDICQRGTSLTIQCQVDSQVTMMFWYRQQPGQSLTLIATANQGSEATYESGFVIDKFPISRPNLTFSTLTVSNMSPEDSSIYLCSVEVGAQETQYFGPGTRLLVL.

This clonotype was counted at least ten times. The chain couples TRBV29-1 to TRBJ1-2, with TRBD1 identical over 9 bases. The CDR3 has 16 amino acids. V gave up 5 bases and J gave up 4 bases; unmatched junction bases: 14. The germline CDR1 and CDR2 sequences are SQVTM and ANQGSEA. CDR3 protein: CSVPGGTGPLSYGYTF. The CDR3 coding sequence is TGCAGCGTTCCGGGAGGGACAGGGCCACTCTCCTATGGCTACACCTTC.